This T cell receptor beta chain emerged from a study of cytomegalovirus exposure and HLA in healthy donors. Profiling relied on immunoSEQ multiplex PCR, and the TCRdb table lists in-frame clones only, not all of them. The table records 300,000 to 350,000 clones, 70% to 90% of them present only once. Whole-study findings and limits: The listing of 160 or so TCR beta chains classed them as cytomegalovirus-associated. First-cohort TCR clusters tended to co-occur in the approximately 110 validation repertoires, a later analysis found. A few CMV-associated chains were confirmed in vitro to be specific for CMV antigens.

A note on this clone: Its antigen is undetermined.

CDR1 SGHAT and CDR2 FQNNGV come from the germline V gene. This CDR3 is built from 14 residues. V dropped 4 bases and J dropped 2 bases, with 12 bases sitting between them. This receptor was taken from a man aged 25-45 years in good health and CMV-seronegative. Sample: PBMCs. The chain is built from TRBV11-2 and TRBJ2-7; D gene uncertain. CDR3 sequence: CASSSHVQAYEQYF. The CDR3 DNA sequence: TGTGCCAGCAGCTCCCACGTCCAGGCCTACGAGCAGTACTTC.